This T cell receptor (beta chain) emerged from a study of beta chain features in type 1 diabetes. Study-wide points: Individuals with type 1 diabetes displayed fewer insertions and more deletions at VDJ junctions. The study found moderately but significantly shorter TCRB CDR3s in all four CD4+ subsets of Type 1 diabetes patients. The naive, central memory and Treg TCRB repertoires of patients appeared to be more similar to one another than those of healthy donors.

CDR3 length: 17 residues. V was clipped by 2 bases and J by 6 bases, with 20 bases between them. In germline, CDR1 is SGHRS, CDR2 YFSETQ. Staining for CD45RO/CCR7/CD25/CD127/CD95/CD27 allowed sorting of CD4+ naive, central memory, regulatory and stem cell-like memory cells. This clone turned up a few times. As yet, its antigen is unknown. What was sequenced were expressed TCRB transcripts, since all of the isolated RNA had been reverse transcribed. The table came from immunoSEQ multiplex PCR; TCRdb's copy has only in-frame clones and leaves some out. This sample has 310,000 or so clones, with over 7% found just once.

Sample: central memory CD4+ T cells from blood. The receptor was derived from a man aged 30-40 years with type 1 diabetes. The rearrangement uses TRBV5-1 and TRBJ2-2; TRBD1 is a possible D gene (6 bases). CDR3 amino acids: CASSLPRTVVTPGELFF. CDR3 bases: TGCGCCAGCAGCTTACCCAGGACAGTAGTCACCCCCGGGGAGCTGTTTTTT.